Below are 24 T cell receptor beta chains sequenced from a single sample in a study of T cell responses to AZD1222 COVID-19 vaccine. This table comes from immunoSEQ multiplex PCR, and its TCRdb copy is limited to in-frame clones, with some not included. The table shows 200,000 to 250,000 clones, with just over 90% occurring only once. Material: peripheral blood, obtained on day 0 of MenACWY control vaccination. The receptors derive from an adult in good health.

This clone was counted once. The chain is built from TRBV5-1 and TRBJ1-1; possibly TRBD1 for D (5 bases). Germline V gene lookup returns CDR1 SGHRS and CDR2 YFSETQ. The CDR3 has 14 residues. Trimming removed 6 bases from V and 2 bases from J, with 14 bases in between. The CDR3 spells CASTIWGSNTEAFF. The CDR3 DNA reads as TGCGCCAGCACGATCTGGGGGAGTAACACTGAAGCTTTCTTT. The entire variable domain, with the rest obtained from reference TRBV5-1 and TRBJ1-1, is as follows: KAGVTQTPRYLIKTRGQQVTLSCSPISGHRSVSWYQQTPGQGLQFLFEYFSETQRNKGNFPGRFSGRQFSNSRSEMNVSTLELGDSALYLCASTIWGSNTEAFFGQGTRLTVV.

The CDR3 here is CATTGGGMGQQIPNYGYTF. The CDR3 DNA reads TGTGCCACCACTGGGGGGGGTATGGGACAGCAGATACCTAACTATGGCTACACCTTC. This chain connects TRBV24-1 to TRBJ1-2, with 7 bases lining up with TRBD1. The ends lost 8 bases at V and 0 bases at J; junction bases unmatched: 20. CDR1 is KGHDR and CDR2 is SFDVKD in the germline V gene. The CDR3 is made up of 19 amino acids.

This clone showed up just a few times. The chain combines TRBV5-1 with TRBJ1-2; weak D call: TRBD1 (6 bases). Germline CDR1 is SGHRS and CDR2 is YFSETQ. V shed 3 bases and J shed 0 bases, with 18 bases lying between them. The CDR3 totals 17 residues. The CDR3 here is CASSWGPPGVANYGYTF. DNA of the CDR3: TGCGCCAGCAGCTGGGGGCCGCCAGGGGTCGCTAACTATGGCTACACCTTC.

The chain is built from TRBV11-2 and TRBJ2-1; maybe TRBD2 (5 bases). CDR1 SGHAT and CDR2 FQNNGV come from the germline V gene. The V end lost 6 bases, the J end lost 0 bases, and 12 bases lay between the germline ends. The CDR3 totals 15 residues. Written as DNA, the CDR3 is TGTGCCAGCAGTCTGCGGGTTTCCTCCTACAATGAGCAGTTCTTC. Its protein product is CASSLRVSSYNEQFF.

This clone has only one observation. This rearrangement joins TRBV6-5 to TRBJ1-6; 9 bases align to TRBD1. Germline-derived CDR1 and CDR2 are MNHEY and SVGAGI. The ends lost 5 bases at V and 9 bases at J; junction bases unmatched: 8. The CDR3 sequence is 15 residues long. CDR3 bases: TGTGCCAGCAGTAGCCGGGACAGGGTCGGTTCACCCCTCCACTTT. It codes for CASSSRDRVGSPLHF.

The chain is built from TRBV5-5 and TRBJ2-5; TRBD1 matches 12 bases. The junction had 7 bases not matched to a gene; V was cut back by 2 bases and J by 5 bases. CDR3 size: 16 residues. Germline CDR1 SGHKS, CDR2 YYEKEE (reference sequence). This CDR3 is CASSLNPGQGAETQYF. As DNA, the CDR3 is TGTGCCAGCAGCTTAAATCCGGGACAGGGGGCCGAGACCCAGTACTTC.

The chain is built from TRBV27 and TRBJ1-1; possibly TRBD1 for D (5 bases). Between the trimmed V and J ends, which lost 7 bases and 2 bases, there was a span of 20 bases. The CDR3 loop spans 16 amino acids. Looked up from germline, CDR1 is MNHEY and CDR2 is SMNVEV (reference sequence). CDR3 region: CASIQRSAGLNTEAFF. The CDR3 DNA reads TGTGCCAGCATCCAACGATCGGCAGGGCTCAACACTGAAGCTTTCTTT.

This sequence joins TRBV3-1 (or the pseudogene TRBV3-2) and TRBJ1-2; unclear D gene. V gave up 4 bases and J gave up 3 bases, with 9 bases separating them. Germline V lookup: CDR1 LGHDT, CDR2 YNNKEL (reference sequence). The CDR3 extends over 13 amino acids. The CDR3 spells CASSLGIHYGYTF. As DNA, the CDR3 is TGTGCCAGCAGCCTTGGGATACACTATGGCTACACCTTC.

This chain connects TRBV10-3 to TRBJ1-2; 10 bases map to TRBD1. The germline CDR1 and CDR2 sequences are ENHRY and SYGVKD. V trimming: 0 bases; J trimming: 2 bases; junction bases outside the gene matches: 12. This CDR3 has 19 amino acids. CDR3 region: CAISESIGFGTGANYGYTF. CDR3 coding DNA: TGTGCCATCAGTGAGTCTATAGGGTTCGGGACAGGGGCAAACTATGGCTACACCTTC.

The rearrangement joins TRBV7-2 to TRBJ1-2; 7 bases are a match to TRBD1. J was trimmed by 4 bases and V by 7 bases; bases with no gene match: 6. This CDR3 contains 13 residues. CDR1 and CDR2 from the germline V gene are SGHTA and FQGNSA. Here the CDR3 DNA reads TGTGCCAGCAAGCGGGACAGCAGCTATGGCTACACCTTC. The encoded protein is CASKRDSSYGYTF.

This clone was seen once. This chain links TRBV19 with TRBJ1-2, with 7 bases matching TRBD1. J was trimmed by 6 bases and V by 4 bases; bases with no gene match: 11. CDR1 is LNHDA and CDR2 is SQIVND in the germline V gene (reference sequence). This CDR3 is 15 amino acids long. This CDR3 reads CASSTLTGIRHGYTF. The CDR3 DNA reads as TGTGCCAGTAGTACGTTGACAGGGATAAGGCATGGCTACACCTTC.

This rearrangement joins TRBV28 to TRBJ1-2, with TRBD1 matching 7 bases. V shed 4 bases and J 4 bases; nucleotides not matched to a gene: 12. The CDR3 loop spans 16 amino acids. Germline CDR1 and CDR2: MDHEN and SYDVKM. The CDR3 sequence: CASSSPGQPKLYGYTF. Here the CDR3 DNA reads TGTGCCAGCAGTTCCCCGGGACAGCCTAAACTCTATGGCTACACCTTC.

This chain joins TRBV18 and TRBJ1-2; tentative D call: TRBD1 (5 bases). The germline V gene encodes CDR1 KGHSH and CDR2 LQKENI. This CDR3 spans 12 amino acids. Deletions cut 5 bases from V and 5 bases from J, with 9 bases between. DNA for the CDR3: TGTGCCAGCTCATCCACAGGATATGGCTACACCTTC. It is translated as CASSSTGYGYTF.

This sequence joins TRBV5-5 and TRBJ2-5; a weak D match, TRBD2 (6 bases). CDR3 length equals 14 residues. V was shortened by 4 bases and J by 4 bases, with 14 bases between the two germline ends. CDR1 is SGHKS and CDR2 is YYEKEE in the germline V gene (reference sequence). CDR3 sequence: CASSIGGSGETQYF. In nucleotides, the CDR3 is TGTGCCAGCAGCATCGGAGGGAGCGGAGAGACCCAGTACTTC.

The chain couples TRBV7-2 to TRBJ1-4; D is unclear. Per germline, CDR1 SGHTA and CDR2 FQGNSA. The V end was cut by 5 bases, the J end by 7 bases, with 14 bases between. The CDR3 is 14 residues long. The CDR3 coding sequence is TGTGCCAGCAGCCAGGAACCCTCGGGTGAAAAACTGTTTTTT. Encoded protein: CASSQEPSGEKLFF. Full variable domain (rest looked up from reference TRBV7-2 and TRBJ1-4): GAGVSQSPSNKVTEKGKDVELRCDPISGHTALYWYRQSLGQGLEFLIYFQGNSAPDKSGLPSDRFSAERTGGSVSTLTIQRTQQEDSAVYLCASSQEPSGEKLFFGSGTQLSVL.

J is TRBJ1-5 and V is TRBV6-5; D is unclear. Trimming took off 5 bases at V and 0 bases at J, with 8 bases between the two ends. This CDR3 region has 14 residues. CDR1 is MNHEY and CDR2 is SVGAGI in the germline V gene. CDR3 region: CASSPMDSNQPQHF. The CDR3 DNA reads as TGTGCCAGCAGTCCGATGGATAGCAATCAGCCCCAGCATTTT.

This chain joins TRBV5-5 and TRBJ2-2; 8 bases fit TRBD1. The V and J ends lost 4 bases and 1 base, in that order; junction bases with no gene match: 6. The CDR3 covers 16 residues. CDR1 is SGHKS, CDR2 YYEKEE, per germline (reference sequence). CDR3 nucleotide sequence: TGTGCCAGCAGCCCCTGGACAGGGAAGAACACCGGGGAGCTGTTTTTT. The encoded protein is CASSPWTGKNTGELFF.

This clone was found a few times. The CDR3 reads CASSVRGGPGEQFF. CDR3 DNA sequence: TGTGCCAGCAGTGTGCGGGGGGGCCCTGGTGAGCAGTTCTTC. The rearrangement uses TRBV25-1 and TRBJ2-1; 9 bases fit TRBD2. V shed 4 bases and J 9 bases; nucleotides not matched to a gene: 7. The CDR3 spans 14 residues. The V gene's germline CDR1 is MGHDK and CDR2 SYGVNS.

The chain joins TRBV20-1 to TRBJ1-1, with D uncertain. V was trimmed by 4 bases and J by 4 bases, leaving 7 bases between them. The CDR3 has 11 residues. Looked up from germline, CDR1 is DFQATT and CDR2 is SNEGSKA (reference sequence). The DNA of the CDR3 is TGCAGTGCTAAGCCTTTCACTGAAGCTTTCTTT. Protein: CSAKPFTEAFF.

CDR3 coding DNA: TGTGCCACCAGCAAAAACCGGGACGTACCCTACGAGCAGTACTTC. As protein: CATSKNRDVPYEQYF. The V call is TRBV24-1, the J call TRBJ2-7; the D call may be TRBD1 or TRBD2 (5 bases each). Trimming took off 7 bases at V and 2 bases at J, with 17 bases between the two ends. There are 15 residues in the CDR3. From germline, CDR1 is KGHDR and CDR2 SFDVKD.

The V gene is TRBV19, the J gene TRBJ1-6, with D uncertain. The germline V gene encodes CDR1 LNHDA and CDR2 SQIVND (reference sequence). The germline V and J ends were trimmed by 1 base and 0 bases, with 10 bases remaining between them. The CDR3 loop spans 17 amino acids. The CDR3 protein is CASSIAAAGSYNSPLHF. DNA for the CDR3: TGTGCCAGTAGTATAGCCGCCGCTGGCTCCTATAATTCACCCCTCCACTTT.

V usage is TRBV27 and J usage is TRBJ1-4, with 9 bases aligning to TRBD1. V trimming: 2 bases; J trimming: 8 bases; junction bases outside the gene matches: 3. In germline, CDR1 is MNHEY, CDR2 SMNVEV (reference sequence). The CDR3 covers 14 residues. In DNA form, the CDR3 reads TGTGCCAGCAGTTTAACAGGGGGCTGGGAAAAACTGTTTTTT. Translating gives CASSLTGGWEKLFF.

The CDR3 DNA reads TGTGCCAGCAGCCAGACAGGAATTAATGAAAAACTGTTTTTT. Translating gives CASSQTGINEKLFF. This sequence joins TRBV5-5 and TRBJ1-4; D is perhaps TRBD1 (6 bases). The CDR3 runs 14 residues. Trimming took off 4 bases at V and 4 bases at J, with 11 bases between the two ends. Germline assignment: CDR1 SGHKS and CDR2 YYEKEE (reference sequence). The full variable domain, with the rest looked up from reference TRBV5-5 and TRBJ1-4, is DAGVTQSPTHLIKTRGQQVTLRCSPISGHKSVSWYQQVLGQGPQFIFQYYEKEERGRGNFPDRFSARQFPNYSSELNVNALLLGDSALYLCASSQTGINEKLFFGSGTQLSVL.

The J gene is TRBJ1-2, the V gene TRBV9; D not certain. The V and J ends lost 0 bases and 8 bases respectively, with 11 bases between them. CDR1 SGDLS and CDR2 YYNGEE come from the germline V gene. The CDR3 runs to 13 residues. DNA of the CDR3: TGTGCCAGCAGCGTAGATGCGGGTCGAGGCTACACCTTC. Its translation is CASSVDAGRGYTF.